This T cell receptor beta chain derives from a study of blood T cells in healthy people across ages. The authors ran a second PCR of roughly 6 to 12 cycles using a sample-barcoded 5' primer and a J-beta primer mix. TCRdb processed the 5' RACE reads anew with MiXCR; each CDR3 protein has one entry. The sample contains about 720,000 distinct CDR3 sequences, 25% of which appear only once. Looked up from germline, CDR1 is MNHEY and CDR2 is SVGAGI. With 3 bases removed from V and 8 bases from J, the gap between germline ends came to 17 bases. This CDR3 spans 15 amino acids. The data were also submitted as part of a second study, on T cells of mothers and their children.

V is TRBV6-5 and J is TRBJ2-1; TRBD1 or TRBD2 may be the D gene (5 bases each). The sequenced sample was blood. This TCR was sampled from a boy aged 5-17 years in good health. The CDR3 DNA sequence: TGTGCCAGCAGTTATGGGGTCTGGGGGAAAGATGAGCAGTTCTTC. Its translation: CASSYGVWGKDEQFF.